This T cell receptor beta chain was recorded in a study of T cell changes during pregnancy in multiple sclerosis. Here immunoSEQ multiplex PCR was the method, and the copy in TCRdb shows in-frame clones only, minus some. This table has roughly 38,000 clones, approximately 89% appearing once. The CDR3 has 16 residues. Germline V gene sequence: CDR1 LNHNV, CDR2 YYDKDF (reference sequence). Trimming took 0 bases from V and 3 from J, leaving 11 bases between them. The V gene is TRBV15, the J gene TRBJ1-4; a weak D match, TRBD1 (6 bases). The clonotype was recovered from a female donor in good health, enrolled as a control in a pregnancy study. The material was CD4+ T cells from peripheral blood mononuclear cells, obtained in the second trimester of pregnancy. CDR3 protein: CATSREGGPANEKLFF. Written as DNA, the CDR3 is TGTGCCACCAGCAGAGAGGGGGGGCCGGCTAATGAAAAACTGTTTTTT.